This TCR beta chain was identified in a study of cytomegalovirus exposure and HLA in healthy donors. Trimming took 4 bases from V and 6 from J; bases not matched to a gene: 5. CDR3 length equals 14 residues. Germline CDR1 SGDLS, CDR2 YYNGEE. The study's findings and limits: Diagnosis of cytomegalovirus status made by the classifier reportedly showed high specificity and sensitivity. The authors listed approximately 160 TCR beta chains as cytomegalovirus-associated. The authors later found TCR association rates varying by HLA locus, with DRB1 most and HLA-C fewest. Judged likely to be a sequencing artifact was a cluster of highly shared sequence variants.

The PCR was carried out with 60 Vbeta primers and 13 Jbeta primers. The table came from immunoSEQ multiplex PCR; TCRdb's copy has only in-frame clones and leaves some out. The sample consists of some 150,000 clones, approximately 80% of them appearing once. As for this clone: Its target is unknown.

The clonotype was recovered from a man in his fifties or sixties in good health and CMV-seropositive. This chain uses TRBV9 with TRBJ2-1, with 9 bases that match TRBD2. The sample taken for sequencing was PBMCs. CDR3 in amino acids: CASSRSGGLNEQFF. The CDR3 coding sequence is TGTGCCAGCAGCCGGAGCGGGGGGCTCAATGAGCAGTTCTTC.